Listed below are T cell receptor beta chains from one sample, sequenced in a study of CD8 T cells in Susac syndrome. TCRdb reprocessed the immunoSEQ multiplex PCR reads with MiXCR, giving one entry per CDR3 protein. Of around 200,000 distinct CDR3 sequences in the sample, approximately 95% were seen once. Sequencing input: CD4+ T cells from PBMCs. These receptors all come from a human donor in good health. Both conserved end residues are part of each CDR3. Fields, in order: clone size, D gene, CDR3 length, V gene, J gene, CDR3 DNA, CDR3 protein. A D gene is named only where the DNA matches it firmly. Clone size is stated in some rows and not others, as once, few, many or a class when expanded.

clone size: -; D gene: -; CDR3 length: 11; V gene: TRBV3-1; J gene: TRBJ2-7; CDR3 DNA: TGTGCCAGCACCTACATAGGCGAGCAGTACTTC; CDR3 protein: CASTYIGEQYF
clone size: once; D gene: TRBD2; CDR3 length: 16; V gene: TRBV24-1; J gene: TRBJ2-1; CDR3 DNA: TGTGCCACCAGTGATCCTAGCGGGAGAGGTGGGAATGAGCAGTTCTTC; CDR3 protein: CATSDPSGRGGNEQFF
clone size: -; D gene: TRBD1; CDR3 length: 15; V gene: TRBV4-1; J gene: TRBJ1-2; CDR3 DNA: TGCGCCAGCAGCCAAACCGGGACAGACCACTATGGCTACACCTTC; CDR3 protein: CASSQTGTDHYGYTF
clone size: -; D gene: -; CDR3 length: 11; V gene: TRBV12-3/TRBV12-4; J gene: TRBJ1-2; CDR3 DNA: TGTGCCAGCTCTGACGGTGATGGCTACACCTTC; CDR3 protein: CASSDGDGYTF
clone size: -; D gene: TRBD1; CDR3 length: 12; V gene: TRBV29-1; J gene: TRBJ1-1; CDR3 DNA: TGCAGCGTTGATCAGGGGGCCGCTGAAGCTTTCTTT; CDR3 protein: CSVDQGAAEAFF
clone size: -; D gene: -; CDR3 length: 11; V gene: TRBV29-1; J gene: TRBJ1-2; CDR3 DNA: TGCAGCGCGAGAGGACAGAATGGCTACACCTTC; CDR3 protein: CSARGQNGYTF
clone size: -; D gene: -; CDR3 length: 15; V gene: TRBV15; J gene: TRBJ1-5; CDR3 DNA: TGTGCCACCAGCAGAGATCAGGGAAGCCCTCAGCCCCAGCATTTT; CDR3 protein: CATSRDQGSPQPQHF
clone size: once; D gene: TRBD1; CDR3 length: 13; V gene: TRBV3-1; J gene: TRBJ2-7; CDR3 DNA: TGTGCCTGCGGCCGGGACAGCTCCTACGAGCAGTACTTC; CDR3 protein: CACGRDSSYEQYF
clone size: -; D gene: TRBD1; CDR3 length: 14; V gene: TRBV20-1; J gene: TRBJ2-2; CDR3 DNA: TGCAGTGCCCCCGGGACAGGTGACCTCGGGGAGCTGTTTTTT; CDR3 protein: CSAPGTGDLGELFF
clone size: -; D gene: -; CDR3 length: 14; V gene: TRBV27; J gene: TRBJ2-1; CDR3 DNA: TGTGCCAGCACCCTTACTAGAAGGTCCGATGAGCAGTTCTTC; CDR3 protein: CASTLTRRSDEQFF
clone size: -; D gene: TRBD1; CDR3 length: 16; V gene: TRBV7-9; J gene: TRBJ2-1; CDR3 DNA: TGTGCCAGCAGCTTACGACAGGGGGACTCCTACAATGAGCAGTTCTTC; CDR3 protein: CASSLRQGDSYNEQFF
clone size: -; D gene: -; CDR3 length: 13; V gene: TRBV20-1; J gene: TRBJ1-2; CDR3 DNA: TGCAGTGCTACCACGACGCAGGACTATGGCTACACCTTC; CDR3 protein: CSATTTQDYGYTF
clone size: -; D gene: -; CDR3 length: 15; V gene: TRBV23-1; J gene: TRBJ1-2; CDR3 DNA: TGCGCCAGCAGTCAATCGGGTCCGGCCCCCTGGGGCTACACCTTC; CDR3 protein: CASSQSGPAPWGYTF
clone size: -; D gene: -; CDR3 length: 13; V gene: TRBV16; J gene: TRBJ1-1; CDR3 DNA: TGTGCCAGCAGCCAATGGAGGACCTCTGAAGCTTTCTTT; CDR3 protein: CASSQWRTSEAFF
clone size: -; D gene: TRBD1; CDR3 length: 12; V gene: TRBV29-1; J gene: TRBJ1-3; CDR3 DNA: TGCAGCGGGGACAGCGGTGGAAACACCATATATTTT; CDR3 protein: CSGDSGGNTIYF
clone size: -; D gene: -; CDR3 length: 13; V gene: TRBV30; J gene: TRBJ2-4; CDR3 DNA: TGTGCCTGGAGTGGCCTAGTTTTGAACATTCAGTACTTC; CDR3 protein: CAWSGLVLNIQYF
clone size: -; D gene: -; CDR3 length: 14; V gene: TRBV12-3/TRBV12-4; J gene: TRBJ2-7; CDR3 DNA: TGTGCCAGCAGTTTGGGAGGCACCTCCTACGAGCAGTACTTC; CDR3 protein: CASSLGGTSYEQYF
clone size: -; D gene: -; CDR3 length: 14; V gene: TRBV4-1; J gene: TRBJ2-3; CDR3 DNA: TGCGCCAGCAGCCGGGGGGCCGGAACAGATACGCAGTATTTT; CDR3 protein: CASSRGAGTDTQYF
clone size: -; D gene: TRBD2; CDR3 length: 15; V gene: TRBV7-2; J gene: TRBJ2-7; CDR3 DNA: TGTGCCAGCAGCTCGAACCTAGCGGGGGGCTACGAGCAGTACTTC; CDR3 protein: CASSSNLAGGYEQYF
clone size: -; D gene: -; CDR3 length: 15; V gene: TRBV27; J gene: TRBJ1-5; CDR3 DNA: TGTGCCAGCAGTTTGACAGTTCCTAGCAATCAGCCCCAGCATTTT; CDR3 protein: CASSLTVPSNQPQHF
clone size: -; D gene: -; CDR3 length: 14; V gene: TRBV29-1; J gene: TRBJ1-4; CDR3 DNA: TGCAGCGTTGAAGGAACAGGAACTAATGAAAAACTGTTTTTT; CDR3 protein: CSVEGTGTNEKLFF
clone size: once; D gene: -; CDR3 length: 17; V gene: TRBV18; J gene: TRBJ1-5; CDR3 DNA: TGTGCCAGCTCAGAACGACGAGAGTACGGAAGCAATCAGCCCCAGCATTTT; CDR3 protein: CASSERREYGSNQPQHF
clone size: -; D gene: TRBD1; CDR3 length: 15; V gene: TRBV24-1; J gene: TRBJ2-1; CDR3 DNA: TGTGCCACCAGTGACTCGGGACAGGGTCGGTATGAGCAGTTCTTC; CDR3 protein: CATSDSGQGRYEQFF
clone size: once; D gene: -; CDR3 length: 14; V gene: TRBV27; J gene: TRBJ1-5; CDR3 DNA: TGTGCCAGCACCACCCGGGGGGGTTCTCAGCCCCAGCATTTT; CDR3 protein: CASTTRGGSQPQHF
clone size: -; D gene: -; CDR3 length: 13; V gene: TRBV20-1; J gene: TRBJ2-1; CDR3 DNA: TGCAGTGCTCCTCCGGGACAATACAATGAGCAGTTCTTC; CDR3 protein: CSAPPGQYNEQFF
clone size: once; D gene: -; CDR3 length: 15; V gene: TRBV20-1; J gene: TRBJ2-7; CDR3 DNA: TGCAGTGCTAGAGATATCGAACTGCGGGAATACGAGCAGTACTTC; CDR3 protein: CSARDIELREYEQYF
clone size: once; D gene: -; CDR3 length: 14; V gene: TRBV28; J gene: TRBJ1-1; CDR3 DNA: TGTGCCAGCAGACTCCGAGAACTGAACACTGAAGCTTTCTTT; CDR3 protein: CASRLRELNTEAFF
clone size: -; D gene: -; CDR3 length: 13; V gene: TRBV29-1; J gene: TRBJ2-7; CDR3 DNA: TGCAGCGTCGCAGGTGACCCCACCTACGAGCAGTACTTC; CDR3 protein: CSVAGDPTYEQYF
clone size: -; D gene: TRBD1; CDR3 length: 15; V gene: TRBV20-1; J gene: TRBJ1-5; CDR3 DNA: TGCAGTGCTCTCTCCGGACAGGGCCCTCATCAGCCCCAGCATTTT; CDR3 protein: CSALSGQGPHQPQHF
clone size: -; D gene: -; CDR3 length: 13; V gene: TRBV6-6; J gene: TRBJ1-1; CDR3 DNA: TGTGCCAGCAGCCCACGGACGAACACTGAAGCTTTCTTT; CDR3 protein: CASSPRTNTEAFF
clone size: -; D gene: TRBD1; CDR3 length: 16; V gene: TRBV24-1; J gene: TRBJ2-2; CDR3 DNA: TGTGCCACCGCAGATAATGGACAGGGGGTCACCGGGGAGCTGTTTTTT; CDR3 protein: CATADNGQGVTGELFF
clone size: -; D gene: -; CDR3 length: 13; V gene: TRBV29-1; J gene: TRBJ1-1; CDR3 DNA: TGCAGCGTCGCCGTCCCGTCGGCCACTGAAGCTTTCTTT; CDR3 protein: CSVAVPSATEAFF
clone size: -; D gene: -; CDR3 length: 14; V gene: TRBV5-1; J gene: TRBJ1-4; CDR3 DNA: TGCGCCAGCAGCGTTACAGGGACTAATGAAAAACTGTTTTTT; CDR3 protein: CASSVTGTNEKLFF
clone size: -; D gene: -; CDR3 length: 14; V gene: TRBV12-3/TRBV12-4; J gene: TRBJ1-1; CDR3 DNA: TGTGCCAGCAGTTCCCAGAGTGGGGTCACTGAAGCTTTCTTT; CDR3 protein: CASSSQSGVTEAFF
clone size: once; D gene: -; CDR3 length: 16; V gene: TRBV28; J gene: TRBJ1-2; CDR3 DNA: TGTGCCAGCAGTTCTTCAAGCGGGGGGCAACCCTATGGCTACACCTTC; CDR3 protein: CASSSSSGGQPYGYTF
clone size: -; D gene: -; CDR3 length: 14; V gene: TRBV7-2; J gene: TRBJ2-2; CDR3 DNA: TGTGCCAGCAGCCCCAGGTGGGGGAATGGGGAGCTGTTTTTT; CDR3 protein: CASSPRWGNGELFF
clone size: -; D gene: TRBD1; CDR3 length: 17; V gene: TRBV9; J gene: TRBJ1-5; CDR3 DNA: TGTGCCAGCAGCGTAGGAACAGGGGACACGGGCAATCAGCCCCAGCATTTT; CDR3 protein: CASSVGTGDTGNQPQHF
clone size: -; D gene: -; CDR3 length: 12; V gene: TRBV28; J gene: TRBJ1-5; CDR3 DNA: TGTGCCAATCAGGGTAGCAATCAGCCCCAGCATTTT; CDR3 protein: CANQGSNQPQHF
clone size: -; D gene: -; CDR3 length: 13; V gene: TRBV5-4; J gene: TRBJ1-2; CDR3 DNA: TGTGCCAGCAGCGTCGGTTGGGGGCTGGCCTACACCTTC; CDR3 protein: CASSVGWGLAYTF
clone size: -; D gene: TRBD1; CDR3 length: 14; V gene: TRBV6-5; J gene: TRBJ1-2; CDR3 DNA: TGTGCCAGCAGCTGGGACAGAACTAACTATGGCTACACCTTC; CDR3 protein: CASSWDRTNYGYTF
clone size: -; D gene: -; CDR3 length: 14; V gene: TRBV7-3; J gene: TRBJ2-1; CDR3 DNA: TGTGCCAGCATTATAGGACCCCCAGAAGATGAGCAGTTCTTC; CDR3 protein: CASIIGPPEDEQFF
clone size: -; D gene: TRBD1; CDR3 length: 16; V gene: TRBV30; J gene: TRBJ2-1; CDR3 DNA: TGTGCCTGGAGTCAGACAGGGACAGGATCCTACAATGAGCAGTTCTTC; CDR3 protein: CAWSQTGTGSYNEQFF
clone size: -; D gene: -; CDR3 length: 15; V gene: TRBV21-1; J gene: TRBJ1-3; CDR3 DNA: TGTGCCTTCGATCGGGAGGGTTGCTCTGGAAACACCATATATTTT; CDR3 protein: CAFDREGCSGNTIYF
clone size: -; D gene: -; CDR3 length: 13; V gene: TRBV7-2; J gene: TRBJ2-7; CDR3 DNA: TGTGCCAGCAGCTTAGCGACGGCCTACGAGCAGTACTTC; CDR3 protein: CASSLATAYEQYF
clone size: -; D gene: TRBD1; CDR3 length: 14; V gene: TRBV4-1; J gene: TRBJ2-7; CDR3 DNA: TGCGCCAGCAGCCTGGCGCAGGGGGTGGGCGAGCAGTACTTC; CDR3 protein: CASSLAQGVGEQYF
clone size: -; D gene: TRBD1; CDR3 length: 14; V gene: TRBV4-3; J gene: TRBJ2-1; CDR3 DNA: TGCGCCAGCAGCCAACAGGGGGTCAACAATGAGCAGTTCTTC; CDR3 protein: CASSQQGVNNEQFF
clone size: -; D gene: TRBD2; CDR3 length: 15; V gene: TRBV24-1; J gene: TRBJ2-3; CDR3 DNA: TGTGCCACCAGTGGCGGGGGGGCCGTAACAGATACGCAGTATTTT; CDR3 protein: CATSGGGAVTDTQYF
clone size: -; D gene: -; CDR3 length: 14; V gene: TRBV6-5; J gene: TRBJ1-1; CDR3 DNA: TGTGCCAGCAGTTACTCTTACCGGAACACTGAAGCTTTCTTT; CDR3 protein: CASSYSYRNTEAFF
clone size: -; D gene: -; CDR3 length: 15; V gene: TRBV3-1; J gene: TRBJ2-7; CDR3 DNA: TGTGCCAGCAGCCCGACCGGGACGGGGGAATACGAGCAGTACTTC; CDR3 protein: CASSPTGTGEYEQYF